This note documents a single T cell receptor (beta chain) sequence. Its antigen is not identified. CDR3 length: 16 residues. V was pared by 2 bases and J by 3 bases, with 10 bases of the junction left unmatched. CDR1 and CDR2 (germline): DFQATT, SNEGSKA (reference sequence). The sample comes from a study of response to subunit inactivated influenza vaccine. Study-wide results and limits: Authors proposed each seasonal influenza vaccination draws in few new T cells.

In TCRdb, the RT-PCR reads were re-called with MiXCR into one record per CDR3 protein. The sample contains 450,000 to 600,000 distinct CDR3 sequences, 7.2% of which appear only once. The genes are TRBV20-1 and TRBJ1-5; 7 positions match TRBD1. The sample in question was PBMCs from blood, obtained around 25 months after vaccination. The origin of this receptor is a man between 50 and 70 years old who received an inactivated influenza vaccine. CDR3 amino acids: CSARTLRDRHNQPQHF. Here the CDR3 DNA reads TGCAGTGCTAGAACTCTTCGGGACAGACACAATCAGCCCCAGCATTTT.